Presented here are 32 T cell receptor beta chains from one specimen sequenced in a study of blood T cell repertoires in COVID-19. The assay was immunoSEQ multiplex PCR, and TCRdb's table has in-frame clones only and misses some. The data contain 150,000 to 200,000 clones, roughly nine tenths of them singletons. Sequenced sample: peripheral blood. The receptors were gathered from a man in his 60s with active or convalescent COVID-19.

The genes are TRBV4-1 and TRBJ2-3, with D possibly matching TRBD2 (6 bases). The CDR3 is made up of 17 amino acids. The V end was cut by 0 bases, the J end by 4 bases, with 17 bases between. From germline, CDR1 is MGHRA and CDR2 YSYEKL. CDR3 amino acids: CASSQDPPIRDSDTQYF. In DNA form, the CDR3 reads TGCGCCAGCAGCCAAGACCCCCCGATCAGGGACTCAGATACGCAGTATTTT.

V is TRBV4-1 and J is TRBJ2-1, with 7 bases that match TRBD1. Trimming cost V 3 bases and J 2 bases; bases outside gene matches: 7. The CDR3 contains 16 residues. CDR1 is MGHRA and CDR2 is YSYEKL in the germline V gene. For the CDR3, the DNA is TGCGCCAGCAGCCAGGACTCCGGGACAGCCTACAATGAGCAGTTCTTC. The encoded protein is CASSQDSGTAYNEQFF.

The chain employs TRBV6-5 and TRBJ2-1, with TRBD1 matching over 11 bases. CDR1 and CDR2 (germline): MNHEY, SVGAGI. The trim removed 2 bases at V and 8 bases at J, leaving 2 bases unmatched. The CDR3 is made up of 14 amino acids. CDR3 coding DNA: TGTGCCAGCAGTTACCGGACAGGGGGCTATGAGCAGTTCTTC. Protein product: CASSYRTGGYEQFF.

The CDR3 nucleotides are TGTGCCAGCAGTCCGAACCCCCGGCGGGGCGGGGGTTCCTACAATGAGCAGTTCTTC. Translating gives CASSPNPRRGGGSYNEQFF. The rearrangement joins TRBV2 to TRBJ2-1; 7 bases fit TRBD2. The trim removed 5 bases at V and 1 base at J, leaving 17 bases unmatched. CDR3 length: 19 residues. Germline CDR1 is SNHLY and CDR2 is FYNNEI.

V usage is TRBV27 and J usage is TRBJ1-2; 10 bases agree with TRBD1. The germline V gene has CDR1 MNHEY and CDR2 SMNVEV (reference sequence). Losses at the gene ends were 0 bases for V and 5 bases for J; bases not matched to a gene: 3. CDR3 length: 15 amino acids. The CDR3 loop is CASSLSPGQGYGYTF. In nucleotides, the CDR3 is TGTGCCAGCAGTTTATCGCCGGGACAGGGGTATGGCTACACCTTC.

The rearrangement links TRBV6-5 to TRBJ1-1; D is possibly TRBD1 (6 bases). The CDR3 loop spans 14 amino acids. In germline, CDR1 is MNHEY, CDR2 SVGAGI. V was cut by 2 bases and J by 1 base, with 8 bases left in between. CDR3 bases: TGTGCCAGCAGTTACACGGACAGGAACACTGAAGCTTTCTTT. Residues: CASSYTDRNTEAFF.

The chain combines TRBV4-1 with TRBJ1-2; D ambiguous. This CDR3 region has 14 residues. Germline V gene sequence: CDR1 MGHRA, CDR2 YSYEKL. V gave up 2 bases and J gave up 4 bases, with 11 bases separating them. The CDR3 DNA reads as TGCGCCAGCAGCCAAACGGAGGGAAGCTATGGCTACACCTTC. Amino acid sequence: CASSQTEGSYGYTF.

This clone was observed a single time. The V and J genes are TRBV24-1 and TRBJ1-2; 10 bases fit TRBD1. CDR1 is KGHDR, CDR2 SFDVKD, per germline. CDR3 length: 16 residues. V gave up 4 bases and J gave up 4 bases; unmatched junction bases: 8. The CDR3 nucleotides are TGTGCCACCAGTGACCACCGACAGGGGGCAAGCTATGGCTACACCTTC. This codes for CATSDHRQGASYGYTF.

The table lists this clone with a few counts. Other DNA variants within this sample encode the same CDR3. The chain links TRBV18 to TRBJ1-4, with 10 bases lining up with TRBD1. The CDR3 has 15 amino acids. With 3 bases clipped from V and 8 bases from J, the junction kept 6 bases outside the gene matches. From germline, CDR1 is KGHSH and CDR2 LQKENI. The CDR3 region has the DNA TGTGCCAGCTCACCGCCGGGACAGGGGTACGAAAAACTGTTTTTT. Residues: CASSPPGQGYEKLFF.

This clone was observed a single time. The chain combines TRBV19 with TRBJ1-1; a possible D gene is TRBD1 (5 bases). Looked up from germline, CDR1 is LNHDA and CDR2 is SQIVND (reference sequence). Trimming took 2 bases from V and 7 from J, leaving 14 bases between them. There are 14 residues in the CDR3. The DNA for the CDR3 is TGTGCCAGTAGTATATTCGGGGGTACGGTTGAAGCTTTCTTT. Translation gives CASSIFGGTVEAFF.

The V call is TRBV19, the J call TRBJ1-4, with D maybe TRBD1 (6 bases). This CDR3 has 15 residues. Trimming removed 4 bases at V and 0 bases at J, with 9 bases between. Germline-derived CDR1 and CDR2 are LNHDA and SQIVND (reference sequence). In DNA, the CDR3 is TGTGCCAGTAGTAGGGGGCGCCCAACTAATGAAAAACTGTTTTTT. Amino acid sequence: CASSRGRPTNEKLFF. The full variable domain, with the rest looked up from reference TRBV19 and TRBJ1-4, is DGGITQSPKYLFRKEGQNVTLSCEQNLNHDAMYWYRQDPGQGLRLIYYSQIVNDFQKGDIAEGYSVSREKKESFPLTVTSAQKNPTAFYLCASSRGRPTNEKLFFGSGTQLSVL.

The genes are TRBV10-3 and TRBJ2-2, with D possibly being TRBD2 (6 bases). Trimming removed 0 bases at V and 2 bases at J, with 13 bases between. Looked up from germline, CDR1 is ENHRY and CDR2 is SYGVKD. This CDR3 has 17 amino acids. The CDR3 nucleotides are TGTGCCATCAGTGAGTCGTCGGGGGTTATAAACACCGGGGAGCTGTTTTTT. Protein product: CAISESSGVINTGELFF.

V and J are TRBV5-8 and TRBJ1-3, with TRBD1 identical over 7 bases. V shed 4 bases, J shed 3 bases, and the junction held 4 bases outside the gene matches. Germline V gives CDR1 SGHTS, CDR2 YDEGEE. The CDR3 spans 14 residues. CDR3 DNA: TGTGCCAGCAGCCCTCGGACAGGTGGAAACACCATATATTTT. This encodes CASSPRTGGNTIYF.

V and J are TRBV10-3 and TRBJ2-3; 9 positions agree with TRBD1. This CDR3 is built from 14 residues. Germline CDR1 and CDR2: ENHRY and SYGVKD. With V trimmed by 6 bases and J by 0 bases, 1 base remained unmatched. As DNA, the CDR3 is TGTGCCATCAGAGGGACAGGGAGCACAGATACGCAGTATTTT. This codes for CAIRGTGSTDTQYF.

The J gene is TRBJ1-3, the V gene TRBV9, with D hard to call. CDR1 is SGDLS, CDR2 YYNGEE, per germline. The CDR3 has 16 amino acids. Trimming removed 0 bases from V and 1 base from J, with 11 bases in between. The CDR3 coding sequence is TGTGCCAGCAGCGTAGAGGAGGAGGGTTCTGGAAACACCATATATTTT. It encodes CASSVEEEGSGNTIYF.

This clone is a singleton in its sample. The chain couples TRBV6-2 or TRBV6-3 to TRBJ2-7; tentatively, D is TRBD2 (6 bases). V was clipped by 2 bases and J by 7 bases, with 9 bases between them. The CDR3 runs 12 residues. The germline V gene encodes CDR1 MNHEY and CDR2 SVGEGT. DNA for the CDR3: TGTGCCAGCAGTTACGCGGGGACTGAGCAGTACTTC. This sequence encodes CASSYAGTEQYF.

The rearrangement uses TRBV3-1 (or the pseudogene TRBV3-2) and TRBJ1-5; 8 bases agree with TRBD1. This CDR3 spans 15 amino acids. The junction had 4 bases not matched to a gene; V was cut back by 1 base and J by 5 bases. Germline V lookup: CDR1 LGHDT, CDR2 YNNKEL (reference sequence). This CDR3 reads CASSQGTGRYQPQHF. Written as DNA, the CDR3 is TGTGCCAGCAGCCAAGGGACAGGGAGATATCAGCCCCAGCATTTT.

CDR3 region: CASRLENGDRGKEKLFF. CDR3 DNA: TGTGCAAGTCGCTTAGAAAATGGGGACAGGGGTAAGGAAAAACTGTTTTTT. This chain joins TRBV12-2 and TRBJ1-4; the table's D call TRBD1 went unverified against the DNA. TRBV12-2 is reported as a pseudogene. This CDR3 has 17 residues.

This chain uses TRBV28 with TRBJ1-4, with no clear D. Trimming cost V 1 base and J 6 bases, with 12 bases left between them. Per the germline V gene, CDR1 is MDHEN and CDR2 is SYDVKM. The CDR3 totals 15 residues. The DNA for the CDR3 is TGTGCCAGCAGTTTATTGTCCGGGGTTGATGAAAAACTGTTTTTT. Translation gives CASSLLSGVDEKLFF.

The CDR3 spells CASETTGGLNTEAFF. The CDR3 DNA sequence: TGTGCCAGCGAGACGACAGGGGGCTTGAACACTGAAGCTTTCTTT. The rearrangement links TRBV6-5 to TRBJ1-1; 10 positions match TRBD1. Germline V gene sequence: CDR1 MNHEY, CDR2 SVGAGI. The V and J ends lost 8 bases and 0 bases, in that order; junction bases with no gene match: 6. The CDR3 runs 15 residues.

The rearrangement links TRBV5-5 to TRBJ2-7; perhaps TRBD1 as D (5 bases). Germline-derived CDR1 and CDR2 are SGHKS and YYEKEE (reference sequence). V was shortened by 0 bases and J by 5 bases, with 24 bases between the two germline ends. The CDR3 is 18 amino acids. The chain's CDR3 is CASSLVDSARAQSDEQYF. CDR3 DNA sequence: TGTGCCAGCAGCTTGGTAGATTCCGCCAGGGCGCAGTCGGACGAGCAGTACTTC.

The chain joins TRBV12-3 or TRBV12-4 to TRBJ1-6; D call uncertain. Trimming took 1 base from V and 10 from J, leaving 8 bases between them. This CDR3 comprises 13 residues. The CDR3 DNA reads TGTGCCAGCAGTTTAGGACTAGGCTCACCCCTCCACTTT. Encoded protein: CASSLGLGSPLHF.

This chain links TRBV9 with TRBJ2-3; 9 nucleotides match TRBD2. CDR1 is SGDLS, CDR2 YYNGEE, per germline. V gave up 3 bases and J gave up 4 bases; unmatched junction bases: 6. This CDR3 has 15 residues. CDR3 in DNA: TGTGCCAGCAGCGCCCGCGGGGGGGCGGCAGATACGCAGTATTTT. It is translated as CASSARGGAADTQYF.

J is TRBJ2-5 and V is TRBV5-1; TRBD2 agrees at 10 bases. The CDR3 extends over 15 amino acids. CDR1 SGHRS and CDR2 YFSETQ come from the germline V gene. V trimming: 5 bases; J trimming: 4 bases; junction bases outside the gene matches: 8. CDR3 DNA sequence: TGCGCCAGCAGGAGGAGCGGGGGGGTACGAGAGACCCAGTACTTC. This translates into CASRRSGGVRETQYF.

The J gene is TRBJ1-2, the V gene TRBV7-9, with D perhaps TRBD1 (6 bases). This CDR3 region has 16 residues. Germline V gives CDR1 SEHNR, CDR2 FQNEAQ (reference sequence). V lost 1 base to trimming and J lost 5 bases, with 17 bases between them. CDR3 sequence reads: CASSLEGVSGNYGYTF. The CDR3 DNA sequence: TGTGCCAGCAGCTTAGAGGGGGTTTCTGGTAATTATGGCTACACCTTC.

This chain uses TRBV19 with TRBJ1-1, with TRBD1 matching 7 bases. V was pared by 5 bases and J by 8 bases, with 5 bases of the junction left unmatched. CDR1 is LNHDA and CDR2 is SQIVND in the germline V gene (reference sequence). The length of the CDR3 is 12 residues. CDR3 in amino acids: CASSWRQGEAFF. The CDR3 DNA reads as TGTGCCAGTAGTTGGCGACAGGGCGAAGCTTTCTTT.

The V gene is TRBV29-1, the J gene TRBJ1-5; possible D gene TRBD1, 5 bases. The CDR3 has 16 residues. Germline assignment: CDR1 SQVTM and CDR2 ANQGSEA. The V gene lost 6 bases and the J gene lost 2 bases, with 20 bases spanning the gap. CDR3 bases: TGCAGCGTAGAAAGGGGAAGCCGGCCGTGCAATCAGCCCCAGCATTTT. This sequence encodes CSVERGSRPCNQPQHF.

The chain is built from TRBV2 and TRBJ2-2; TRBD2 is a possible D gene (5 bases). Per germline, CDR1 SNHLY and CDR2 FYNNEI. CDR3 length equals 13 residues. V was trimmed by 4 bases and J by 4 bases, leaving 7 bases between them. CDR3 coding DNA: TGTGCCAGCAGTGGAGGGCGCACCGGGGAGCTGTTTTTT. This gives the protein CASSGGRTGELFF.

CDR3 amino acids: CASTKRQGAYNEQFF. The CDR3 DNA sequence: TGTGCCAGTACCAAACGACAGGGGGCCTACAATGAGCAGTTCTTC. The chain employs TRBV19 and TRBJ2-1, with 9 bases lining up with TRBD1. This CDR3 comprises 15 residues. V lost 7 bases to trimming and J lost 2 bases; unmatched junction nucleotides: 6. Germline V gives CDR1 LNHDA, CDR2 SQIVND (reference sequence).

The CDR3 DNA is TGCGCCAGCAGCTTGGGGGACACCATAGTGAACACTGAAGCTTTCTTT. Protein: CASSLGDTIVNTEAFF. This chain joins TRBV5-1 and TRBJ1-1, with D perhaps matching TRBD1 (6 bases). The V gene's germline CDR1 is SGHRS and CDR2 YFSETQ. The CDR3 has 16 amino acids. V lost 0 bases and J 0 bases, leaving 12 bases between the germline ends. Variable domain in full (rest from reference TRBV5-1 and TRBJ1-1): KAGVTQTPRYLIKTRGQQVTLSCSPISGHRSVSWYQQTPGQGLQFLFEYFSETQRNKGNFPGRFSGRQFSNSRSEMNVSTLELGDSALYLCASSLGDTIVNTEAFFGQGTRLTVV.

V is TRBV5-1 and J is TRBJ2-5; the match to TRBD1 covers 8 bases. With 2 bases clipped from V and 2 bases from J, the junction kept 11 bases outside the gene matches. Germline loops: CDR1 SGHRS, CDR2 YFSETQ. This CDR3 spans 17 amino acids. As DNA, the CDR3 is TGCGCCAGCAGCTTTGGGGGTCAGGGGGCGTCTCAAGAGACCCAGTACTTC. Its translation is CASSFGGQGASQETQYF.

This clone was seen only a few times. The CDR3 nucleotides are TGCGCCAGCAGCTTAGGACAGGGTCTGTCTGGCTACACCTTC. This encodes CASSLGQGLSGYTF. The rearrangement uses TRBV5-1 and TRBJ1-2; 8 positions agree with TRBD1. V shed 2 bases, J shed 7 bases, and the junction held 7 bases outside the gene matches. The CDR3 runs 14 residues. Germline CDR1 reads SGHRS; CDR2 reads YFSETQ.